Presented here are 5 T cell receptor beta chains from one specimen sequenced in a study of T cells in Graves' hyperthyroidism and ophthalmopathy. The source material, RNA transcripts, was used to amplify TCR beta CDR3 regions. HTBI primers were employed in a first-round RT-PCR of the TCR CDR3. One entry per CDR3 protein, called by TCRdb with MiXCR from the multiplex PCR reads. This table has 300,000 to 450,000 distinct CDR3 sequences, more than 14% appearing once. The sequenced material came from blood. The receptors originated from a woman aged 25 to 39 with Graves' ophthalmopathy.

This clonotype has ten or more counts. V and J are TRBV28 and TRBJ1-2; 9 bases match TRBD1. Losses at the gene ends were 6 bases for V and 4 bases for J; bases not matched to a gene: 9. Per the germline V gene, CDR1 is MDHEN and CDR2 is SYDVKM. The CDR3 is 15 amino acids. The CDR3 sequence is CASRLGGQGGYGYTF. The CDR3 DNA is TGTGCCAGCAGGTTGGGGGGACAGGGCGGCTATGGCTACACCTTC.

The chain links TRBV29-1 to TRBJ2-3; 8 bases are a match to TRBD2. From germline, CDR1 is SQVTM and CDR2 ANQGSEA. The CDR3 totals 15 residues. J gave up 5 bases and V 6 bases, and 13 bases lay outside the gene matches. Here the CDR3 reads CSVFPGLVYVDTQYF. DNA for the CDR3: TGCAGCGTCTTTCCGGGACTAGTCTATGTAGATACGCAGTATTTT.

The chain recombines TRBV24-1 with TRBJ2-1; 8 nucleotides align to TRBD2. The CDR3 is made up of 18 amino acids. V lost 4 bases, J lost 4 bases, and 14 bases stayed unmatched. Germline CDR1 is KGHDR and CDR2 is SFDVKD. The CDR3 DNA sequence: TGTGCCACCAGTGACCCAACGCTTACTAGCGGAGGGTACAATGAGCAGTTCTTC. Residues: CATSDPTLTSGGYNEQFF.

This clonotype was seen a single time. One base away lies a much larger clone, so this may be a sequencing read error. V usage is TRBV5-1 and J usage is TRBJ2-1, with D unclear. This CDR3 comprises 15 residues. The germline CDR1 and CDR2 sequences are SGHRS and YFSETQ. The CDR3 DNA sequence: TGCGCCAGCAGCTTGTCCAGCTACTCCTACAATCAGCAGTTCTTC. Its protein product is CASSLSSYSYNQQFF.

This clonotype was found a few times. This sequence joins TRBV24-1 and TRBJ2-1, with 13 bases aligning to TRBD2. Germline V gene data show CDR1 as KGHDR and CDR2 as SFDVKD. Trimming at V came to 3 bases and at J to 4 bases, leaving 5 bases not matched to a gene. The CDR3 runs 17 residues. The CDR3 nucleotides are TGTGCCACCAGTGATAAACTAGCGGGGGGGCCATACAATGAGCAGTTCTTC. Protein: CATSDKLAGGPYNEQFF.